The T cell receptor beta chain described here comes from a study of blood T cell repertoires in COVID-19. In the study overall: Spain, Italy and the United States supplied samples that represented acute and convalescent COVID-19.

J lost 3 bases, V lost 4 bases, and 5 bases had no gene match. CDR3 length: 15 amino acids. CDR1 is LGHDT and CDR2 is YNNKEL in the germline V gene (reference sequence). TCRdb's table, derived via immunoSEQ multiplex PCR, lists solely in-frame clones and lacks some. This sample has under 55,000 clones, with 65% to 80% found just once. The sequencing sample was made of peripheral blood. This receptor was taken from a man between 65 and 80 years old with acute or convalescent COVID-19. J is TRBJ2-7 and V is TRBV3-1 (or the pseudogene TRBV3-2), with 11 nucleotides matching TRBD1. The DNA for the CDR3 is TGTGCCAGCAGCCCAACCGGGACAGGGGGCTACGAGCAGTACTTC. This translates into CASSPTGTGGYEQYF.